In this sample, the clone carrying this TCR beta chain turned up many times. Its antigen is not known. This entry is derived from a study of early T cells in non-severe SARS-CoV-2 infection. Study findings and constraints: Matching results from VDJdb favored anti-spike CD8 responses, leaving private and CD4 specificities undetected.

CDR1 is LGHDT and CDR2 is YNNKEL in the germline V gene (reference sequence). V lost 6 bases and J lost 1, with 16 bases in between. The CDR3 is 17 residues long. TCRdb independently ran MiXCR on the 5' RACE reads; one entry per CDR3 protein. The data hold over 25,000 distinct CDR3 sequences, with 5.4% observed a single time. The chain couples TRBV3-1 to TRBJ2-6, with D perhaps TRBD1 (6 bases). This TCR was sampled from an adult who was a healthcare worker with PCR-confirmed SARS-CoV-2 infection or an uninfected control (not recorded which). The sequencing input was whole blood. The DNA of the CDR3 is TGTGCCAGCAGTACCAGGGGATCTCTTTCTGGGGCCAACGTCCTGACTTTC. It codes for CASSTRGSLSGANVLTF.